These 21 T cell receptor beta chains were sequenced from one sample in a study of T cells in Graves' hyperthyroidism and ophthalmopathy. TCR beta CDR3 region amplification was performed from RNA transcripts. HTBI primers were used for first-round RT-PCR of the TCR CDR3. One entry per CDR3 protein, called by TCRdb with MiXCR from the multiplex PCR reads. Counted here are under 350,000 distinct CDR3 sequences, roughly 21% occurring once; the ten biggest clones make up around 48%. The sequenced material came from blood. These receptors were collected from a woman in her 50s with Graves' hyperthyroidism.

At least ten counts were recorded for this clonotype. V gene TRBV2 combines with J gene TRBJ2-3; 13 bases match TRBD2. In germline, CDR1 is SNHLY, CDR2 FYNNEI. The CDR3 contains 15 residues. V was clipped by 4 bases and J by 5 bases; unmatched bases: 3. CDR3 nucleotide sequence: TGTGCCAGCAGTGGACTAGCGGGAGGCCTAGATACGCAGTATTTT. Residues: CASSGLAGGLDTQYF.

This clonotype has a count of ten or more. This rearrangement joins TRBV28 to TRBJ2-1; D gene uncertain. The CDR3 is made up of 14 amino acids. The germline V gene has CDR1 MDHEN and CDR2 SYDVKM. The V end lost 7 bases, the J end lost 0 bases, and 10 bases lay between the germline ends. The CDR3 loop is CASKMSDSYNEQFF. The CDR3 region has the DNA TGTGCCAGCAAAATGTCAGACTCCTACAATGAGCAGTTCTTC.

The sample holds many counts of this clonotype. J is TRBJ2-7 and V is TRBV20-1; possibly TRBD1 for D (5 bases). Germline V lookup: CDR1 DFQATT, CDR2 SNEGSKA (reference sequence). V was shortened by 6 bases and J by 7 bases, with 19 bases between the two germline ends. The CDR3 is 13 residues long. In nucleotides, the CDR3 is TGCAGTGCCCCATCCGCGCAGGGTCGGGAGCAGTACTTC. Encoded protein: CSAPSAQGREQYF.

There are a few counts of this clonotype. The rearrangement links TRBV5-5 to TRBJ2-1, with D possibly being TRBD2 (6 bases). Trimming stripped 4 bases from V and 5 bases from J, with 13 bases between. The CDR3 loop spans 14 amino acids. The germline V gene encodes CDR1 SGHKS and CDR2 YYEKEE (reference sequence). CDR3 DNA: TGTGCCAGCAGCCTCGGGAGTAGGGACAATGAGCAGTTCTTC. Its protein is CASSLGSRDNEQFF. The variable domain in full, completed from reference TRBV5-5 and TRBJ2-1, reads DAGVTQSPTHLIKTRGQQVTLRCSPISGHKSVSWYQQVLGQGPQFIFQYYEKEERGRGNFPDRFSARQFPNYSSELNVNALLLGDSALYLCASSLGSRDNEQFFGPGTRLTVL.

This clonotype was seen ten or more times. This chain links TRBV27 with TRBJ2-1; D remains ambiguous. Germline lookup yields CDR1 MNHEY and CDR2 SMNVEV (reference sequence). Trimming took off 6 bases at V and 5 bases at J, with 11 bases between the two ends. CDR3 length: 13 amino acids. The CDR3 DNA sequence: TGTGCCAGCAGAGAACGGGCCGACAATGAGCAGTTCTTC. As protein: CASRERADNEQFF.

The V and J genes are TRBV19 and TRBJ1-3, with a tentative D call TRBD1 (6 bases). V shed 5 bases and J shed 6 bases, with 17 bases lying between them. Germline CDR1 is LNHDA and CDR2 is SQIVND (reference sequence). The CDR3 contains 15 residues. Here the CDR3 DNA reads TGTGCCAGTAGTCCCGGGACAAGTGACTTAAACACCATATATTTT. Its translation is CASSPGTSDLNTIYF.

J is TRBJ2-2 and V is TRBV2; no reliable D call. CDR1 and CDR2 (germline): SNHLY, FYNNEI. Trimming took 8 bases from V and 5 from J, leaving 9 bases between them. The CDR3 sequence is 12 residues long. The CDR3 region is CASHKLTGELFF. The CDR3 bases are TGTGCCAGCCATAAGCTGACCGGGGAGCTGTTTTTT.

A single count supports this clonotype. A read error may explain this, as a much larger clone is one base away. This chain uses TRBV28 with TRBJ2-1; possibly TRBD1 or TRBD2 for D (6 bases each). The CDR3 is 14 amino acids. V was cut by 4 bases and J by 8 bases, with 15 bases left in between. Germline V gives CDR1 MDHEN, CDR2 SYDVKM. CDR3 in amino acids: CASSSPGAHDEQFF. CDR3 nucleotides: TGTGCCAGCAGTTCCCCGGGGGCGCACGATGAGCAGTTCTTC.

This clonotype has ten or more counts. The chain employs TRBV12-3 or TRBV12-4 and TRBJ1-5; D uncertain. V was cut by 2 bases and J by 0 bases, with 11 bases left in between. This CDR3 contains 16 residues. CDR3 in amino acids: CASSLTGGNSNQPQHF. The CDR3 nucleotides are TGTGCCAGCAGTTTAACGGGCGGGAATAGCAATCAGCCCCAGCATTTT.

The V call is TRBV7-9, the J call TRBJ2-1; perhaps TRBD2 as D (7 bases). The CDR3 consists of 15 residues. The ends were cut back, 1 base at V and 3 bases at J, with 10 bases in the middle. Germline V gene lookup returns CDR1 SEHNR and CDR2 FQNEAQ (reference sequence). DNA of the CDR3: TGTGCCAGCAGCTTAGGGGGGGGACACTACAATGAGCAGTTCTTC. This translates into CASSLGGGHYNEQFF.

This clonotype occurred many times. The chain links TRBV7-2 to TRBJ2-7; unclear D gene. V was shortened by 2 bases and J by 3 bases, with 5 bases between the two germline ends. The germline CDR1 and CDR2 sequences are SGHTA and FQGNSA. This CDR3 is built from 12 residues. The CDR3 loop reads CASSLSDYEQYF. CDR3 DNA: TGTGCCAGCAGCTTAAGTGACTACGAGCAGTACTTC.

The J gene is TRBJ2-5, the V gene TRBV10-3; no firm D call. Trimming stripped 4 bases from V and 1 base from J, with 7 bases between. Germline lookup yields CDR1 ENHRY and CDR2 SYGVKD. The CDR3 extends over 13 amino acids. CDR3 nucleotides: TGTGCCATCAGTGGCAGCCTCCAAGAGACCCAGTACTTC. Translating gives CAISGSLQETQYF.

This clonotype was recorded at least ten times. The genes are TRBV30 and TRBJ2-3, with TRBD1 matching 9 bases. This CDR3 region has 14 residues. The V gene end was trimmed by 8 bases and the J gene end by 3 bases; junction bases not matched to a gene: 9. CDR1 is GTSNPN, CDR2 SVGIG, per germline (reference sequence). Here the CDR3 reads CAGAGTGLTDTQYF. The DNA of the CDR3 is TGTGCCGGAGCCGGGACAGGGTTAACAGATACGCAGTATTTT.

V and J are TRBV4-1 and TRBJ2-1; TRBD2 matches 8 bases. The CDR3 is 18 amino acids. With V trimmed by 4 bases and J by 6 bases, 17 bases remained unmatched. Germline V gene lookup returns CDR1 MGHRA and CDR2 YSYEKL. CDR3 region: CASSPLAGRASSLNEQFF. CDR3 in DNA: TGCGCCAGCAGCCCGTTAGCGGGGAGGGCCTCCTCCCTCAATGAGCAGTTCTTC.

The V gene is TRBV28, the J gene TRBJ2-7; unclear D gene. This CDR3 spans 13 amino acids. The V end was cut by 4 bases, the J end by 0 bases, with 7 bases between. In germline, CDR1 is MDHEN, CDR2 SYDVKM. This CDR3 is CASSSHNSYEQYF. The CDR3 DNA follows: TGTGCCAGCAGTTCACACAACTCCTACGAGCAGTACTTC. The variable domain in full, with the rest retrieved from reference TRBV28 and TRBJ2-7, is DVKVTQSSRYLVKRTGEKVFLECVQDMDHENMFWYRQDPGLGLRLIYFSYDVKMKEKGDIPEGYSVSREKKERFSLILESASTNQTSMYLCASSSHNSYEQYFGPGTRLTVT.

This clonotype was observed a few times. V and J are TRBV10-3 and TRBJ2-1; D gene unclear. The germline V gene has CDR1 ENHRY and CDR2 SYGVKD. V lost 6 bases, J lost 5 bases, and 11 bases lay in between. The CDR3 covers 13 residues. Here the CDR3 DNA reads TGTGCCATCAGCCTGGGCGGAGACAATGAGCAGTTCTTC. Protein product: CAISLGGDNEQFF.

The sample holds many counts of this clonotype. The gene calls are TRBV28 and TRBJ1-2; no clear D. The V end was cut by 7 bases, the J end by 0 bases, with 9 bases between. This CDR3 has 13 amino acids. CDR1 and CDR2 (germline): MDHEN, SYDVKM. The CDR3 nucleotides are TGTGCCAGCACCCTGAACCCTAACTATGGCTACACCTTC. This codes for CASTLNPNYGYTF.

This clonotype was counted at least ten times. The chain uses TRBV12-3 or TRBV12-4 and TRBJ2-4, with TRBD2 as a possible D gene (6 bases). The V and J ends lost 8 bases and 3 bases respectively, with 11 bases between them. The CDR3 is made up of 13 amino acids. The CDR3 DNA sequence: TGTGCCAGCCGGAGGGATAGCAAAAACATTCAGTACTTC. The encoded protein is CASRRDSKNIQYF.

J is TRBJ2-7 and V is TRBV25-1; D may be TRBD2 (6 bases). Trimming pared 5 bases from V and 1 base from J, leaving 15 bases between. The CDR3 loop spans 15 amino acids. The germline V gene encodes CDR1 MGHDK and CDR2 SYGVNS. The DNA for the CDR3 is TGTGCCAGCAGTCCCCTCATGGCGGGATCCTACGAGCAGTACTTC. Translating it yields CASSPLMAGSYEQYF.

The table lists this clonotype with many counts. The gene calls are TRBV18 and TRBJ2-1; 7 bases fit TRBD1. From germline, CDR1 is KGHSH and CDR2 LQKENI. The CDR3 is 13 residues long. V gave up 3 bases and J gave up 9 bases; unmatched junction bases: 5. The CDR3: CASSPETGFEQFF. CDR3 nucleotides: TGTGCCAGCTCACCCGAGACAGGGTTTGAGCAGTTCTTC.

The rearrangement joins TRBV11-3 to TRBJ2-1; 11 nucleotides line up with TRBD2. The CDR3 length is 16 residues. J gave up 14 bases and V 5 bases, and 17 bases lay outside the gene matches. Germline V lookup: CDR1 SGHNT, CDR2 YENEEA. The CDR3 here is CASSLGGLAGGKGEFF. CDR3 in DNA: TGTGCCAGCAGCCTGGGAGGGCTAGCGGGAGGAAAAGGGGAGTTCTTC.